The rows below give T cell receptor beta chains drawn from one sample of a study of T cells in Graves' hyperthyroidism and ophthalmopathy. MiXCR, applied by TCRdb to the multiplex PCR reads, yields one record per CDR3 protein. The sample lists about half a million distinct CDR3 sequences, about 16% occurring once. Sequenced material: blood. The receptors were sampled from a woman aged 25 to 39 with Graves' ophthalmopathy. The CDR3 runs from the conserved cysteine through the conserved F or W. The D gene is left open where the match is weak. Expanded clones get a size class; other rows say once, few or many, or leave the size out.

j_call: TRBJ1-2
v_call: TRBV28
clone_size: many
d_call: -
cdr3_nt: TGTGCCAGCAGCCTTCTTCTGCGGGGACAAGCTAACTATGGCTACACCTTC
cdr3_aa: CASSLLLRGQANYGYTF

j_call: TRBJ2-5
v_call: TRBV20-1
clone_size: -
d_call: -
cdr3_nt: TGCAGTGCTAGCAGGGGACGTATCCAAGAGACCCAGTACTTC
cdr3_aa: CSASRGRIQETQYF

j_call: TRBJ2-7
v_call: TRBV5-1
clone_size: many
d_call: -
cdr3_nt: TGCGCCAGCAGTCGGGCGCGAGTCTACGAGCAGTACTTC
cdr3_aa: CASSRARVYEQYF

j_call: TRBJ2-7
v_call: TRBV20-1
clone_size: many
d_call: -
cdr3_nt: TGCAGTGCTAGGGACACAGGGCTCGAGCAGTACTTC
cdr3_aa: CSARDTGLEQYF

j_call: TRBJ2-5
v_call: TRBV12-3/TRBV12-4
clone_size: many
d_call: -
cdr3_nt: TGTGCCAGCAGCTTCGACCCCTGGCTCGGCTATGGAGGGGGCCAAGAGACCCAGTACTTC
cdr3_aa: CASSFDPWLGYGGGQETQYF

j_call: TRBJ2-2
v_call: TRBV7-3
clone_size: -
d_call: -
cdr3_nt: TGTGCCAGCAGCTCGACGTCAGGGGCTGGGTGGACCGGGGAGCTGTTTTTT
cdr3_aa: CASSSTSGAGWTGELFF

j_call: TRBJ2-7
v_call: TRBV27
clone_size: many
d_call: TRBD2
cdr3_nt: TGTGCCAGCAGTTTGAAAGCGGGAGATATCGCCTACGAGCAGTACTTC
cdr3_aa: CASSLKAGDIAYEQYF

j_call: TRBJ2-2
v_call: TRBV12-3/TRBV12-4
clone_size: many
d_call: -
cdr3_nt: TGTGCCAGCATCTTTCGACGGGGCGGACCCAACCCGGGCACCGGGGAGCTGTTTTTT
cdr3_aa: CASIFRRGGPNPGTGELFF

j_call: TRBJ2-7
v_call: TRBV28
clone_size: -
d_call: TRBD1
cdr3_nt: TGTGCCAGCAGTGTCGGGACAGGGGGCTTGCGGCAGTACTTC
cdr3_aa: CASSVGTGGLRQYF

j_call: TRBJ1-5
v_call: TRBV20-1
clone_size: many
d_call: -
cdr3_nt: TGCAGTGCTAGGCATAGCAATCAGCCCCAGCATTTT
cdr3_aa: CSARHSNQPQHF